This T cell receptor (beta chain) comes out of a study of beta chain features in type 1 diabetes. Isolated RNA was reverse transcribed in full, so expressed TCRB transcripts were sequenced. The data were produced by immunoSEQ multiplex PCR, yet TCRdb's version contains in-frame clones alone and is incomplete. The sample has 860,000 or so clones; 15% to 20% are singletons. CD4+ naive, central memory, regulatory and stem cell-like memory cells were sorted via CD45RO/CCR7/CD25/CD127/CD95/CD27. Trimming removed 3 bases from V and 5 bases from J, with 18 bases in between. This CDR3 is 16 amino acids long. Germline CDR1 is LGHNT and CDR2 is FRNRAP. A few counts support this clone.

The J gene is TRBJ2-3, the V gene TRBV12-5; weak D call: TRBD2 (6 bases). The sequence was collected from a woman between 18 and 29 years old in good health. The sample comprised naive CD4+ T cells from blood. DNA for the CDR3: TGTGCTAGTGGTTTAGGGCTTCTCAACGGGGGAGATACGCAGTATTTT. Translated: CASGLGLLNGGDTQYF.